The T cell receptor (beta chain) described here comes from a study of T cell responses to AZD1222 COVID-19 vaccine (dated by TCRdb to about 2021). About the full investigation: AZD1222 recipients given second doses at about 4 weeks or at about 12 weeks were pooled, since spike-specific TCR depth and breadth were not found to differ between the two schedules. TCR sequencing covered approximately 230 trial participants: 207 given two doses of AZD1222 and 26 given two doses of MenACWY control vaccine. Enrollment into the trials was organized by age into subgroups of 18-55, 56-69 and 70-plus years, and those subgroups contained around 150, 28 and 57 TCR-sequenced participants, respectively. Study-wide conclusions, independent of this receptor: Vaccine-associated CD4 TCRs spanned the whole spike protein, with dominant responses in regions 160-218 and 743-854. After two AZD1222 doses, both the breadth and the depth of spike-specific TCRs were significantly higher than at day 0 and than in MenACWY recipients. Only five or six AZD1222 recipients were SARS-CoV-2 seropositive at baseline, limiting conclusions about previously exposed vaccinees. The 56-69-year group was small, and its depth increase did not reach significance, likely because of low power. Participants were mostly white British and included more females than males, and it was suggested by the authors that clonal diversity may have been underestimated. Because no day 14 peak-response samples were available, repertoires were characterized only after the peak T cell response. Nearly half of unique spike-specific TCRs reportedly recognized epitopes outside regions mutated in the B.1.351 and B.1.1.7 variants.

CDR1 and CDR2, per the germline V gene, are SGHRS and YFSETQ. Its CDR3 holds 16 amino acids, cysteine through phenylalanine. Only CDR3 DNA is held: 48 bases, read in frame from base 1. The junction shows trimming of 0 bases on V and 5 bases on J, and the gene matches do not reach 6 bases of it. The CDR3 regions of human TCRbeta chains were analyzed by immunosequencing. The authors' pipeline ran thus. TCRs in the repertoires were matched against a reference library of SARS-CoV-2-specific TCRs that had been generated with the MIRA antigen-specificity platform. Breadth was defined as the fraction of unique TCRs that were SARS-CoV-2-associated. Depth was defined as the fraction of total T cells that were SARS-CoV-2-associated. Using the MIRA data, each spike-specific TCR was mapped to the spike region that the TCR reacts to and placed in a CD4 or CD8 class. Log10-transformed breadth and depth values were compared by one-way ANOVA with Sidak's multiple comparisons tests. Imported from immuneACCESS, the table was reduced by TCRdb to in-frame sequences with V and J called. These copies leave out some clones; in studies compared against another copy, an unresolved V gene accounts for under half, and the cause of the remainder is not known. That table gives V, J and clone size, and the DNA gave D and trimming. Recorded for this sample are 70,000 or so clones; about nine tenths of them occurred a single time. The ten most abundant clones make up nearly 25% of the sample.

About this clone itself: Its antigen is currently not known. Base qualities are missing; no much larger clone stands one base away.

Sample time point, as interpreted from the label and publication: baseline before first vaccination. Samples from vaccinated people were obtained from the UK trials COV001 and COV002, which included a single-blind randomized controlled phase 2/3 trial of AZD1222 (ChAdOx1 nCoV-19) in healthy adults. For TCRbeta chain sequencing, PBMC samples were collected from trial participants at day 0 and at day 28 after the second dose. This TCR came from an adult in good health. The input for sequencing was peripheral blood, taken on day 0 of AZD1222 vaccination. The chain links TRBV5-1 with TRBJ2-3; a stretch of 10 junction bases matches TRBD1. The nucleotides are TGCGCCAGCAGCTTGGGGGGGACAGGGGCGGAAGATACGCAGTATTTT. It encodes CASSLGGTGAEDTQYF. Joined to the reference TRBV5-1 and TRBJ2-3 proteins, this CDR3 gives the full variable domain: KAGVTQTPRYLIKTRGQQVTLSCSPISGHRSVSWYQQTPGQGLQFLFEYFSETQRNKGNFPGRFSGRQFSNSRSEMNVSTLELGDSALYLCASSLGGTGAEDTQYFGPGTRLTVL.